This section outlines one T cell receptor (beta chain) sequence together with its context. There is no known antigen for this receptor. There are no base qualities to consult, and no much larger clone falls within one base. This entry belongs to a study of blood T cell repertoires in COVID-19 (dated by TCRdb to between 2020 and 2021). With regard to the full study: Samples from collaborators originated in the United States, Italy and Spain and spanned both the acute and convalescent phases of COVID-19. The samples were drawn from two sources: the first 160 participants of the ongoing ImmuneRACE study, and 950 to 1,500 subjects contributed by 6 global collaborators. The prospective study material was composed of cDNA or gDNA derived from T cells, B-cell-depleted T cells, or PBMCs. A freely available public database, intended as a resource for researchers studying the immune response to SARS-CoV-2, is where the repertoires were released. Nearly every sample came with metadata listing a de-identified subject ID, COVID-19 status, age in years and sex. Where available, HLA class I and class II types were taken from metadata supplied by the sample provider and were not determined by assay-based typing. Subjects who had been exposed to COVID-19, were actively infected with it, or had recovered from it provided the deeply sampled blood TCRbeta repertoires that made up the dataset.

Inclusive of the bounding cysteine and phenylalanine, the CDR3 is 14 residues long. Solely the CDR3 DNA is kept, with 42 bases framed from the first base. Per the germline V gene, SGHDT is the CDR1 and YYEEEE is the CDR2. Clipping removes 7 bases from V and 3 bases from J, with 4 as the unmatched junction base count. TCRbeta CDR3 regions were amplified from genomic DNA by means of the immunoSEQ Assay, a bias-controlled multiplex PCR. Regarding the original processing steps: Within the assay, amplification of reference gene primers was used to estimate how many nucleated cells each sample contained. Sequence reads were collapsed and filtered to measure the absolute abundance of every unique TCRbeta CDR3 rearrangement. Productive Simpson clonality was computed per sample as the square root of Simpson's diversity index over productive rearrangements. In TCRdb, the immuneACCESS table is reduced to in-frame sequences with V and J assigned. These tables do not hold every clone; where another copy was compared, an unresolved V gene accounts for under half, and the others remain unexplained. That table gives V, J and clone size, and the DNA gave D and trimming. The sample table holds around 120,000 clones, of which 83% were seen once. The ten largest clones capture around 2.3% of the sample.

Overall study outcomes, separate from this receptor: Clinical and demographic metadata were provided uncurated, with the amount varying by source and participant.

Collaborating institutions collected whole blood in K2EDTA tubes following their own protocols. For TCRbeta analysis, collaborator samples were shipped as frozen whole blood, as isolated PBMCs, or as DNA extracted from either sample type. This TCR came from a man aged 30-40 years with acute or convalescent COVID-19. The rearranged segments are TRBV5-6 and TRBJ2-1; 10 bases in between match TRBD2. Material for sequencing was peripheral blood. The nucleotides read TGTGCCAGCTTAGAGCGGGGGGGCTACAATGAGCAGTTCTTC. Its translation reads: CASLERGGYNEQFF.